This TCR beta chain was identified during a study of graft-versus-host responses after intestinal transplantation (dated by TCRdb to the early 2020s). Describing the broader study: The transplants that recipients received were multivisceral, liver-intestinal, or isolated intestinal. Every recipient was given anti-thymocyte globulin induction, then maintenance tacrolimus and steroids for around three years. Graft-versus-host and host-versus-graft alloreactive T cell clones were tracked in the graft, circulation and bone marrow after intestinal transplantation using bulk TCR-beta CDR3 sequencing. To identify alloreactive clones, pre-transplant mixed lymphocyte reaction products were sequenced and then compared with unstimulated pre-transplant donor and recipient T cells. Of the 20 to 25 intestinal transplant recipients enrolled in the cohort, one of whom was a retransplant, a few patients without pretransplant specimens were excluded. Donor T cell macrochimerism was defined as a peak of at least 4% donor T cells among recipient peripheral blood mononuclear cells. Rather than going through the commercial service, samples from three later patients were sequenced in-house on an Illumina MiSeq and processed with MiXCR.

Germline trimming amounts to 4 bases on V and 4 bases on J, with 9 as the count of junction bases outside the gene matches. Reading the germline V gene gives CDR1 MNHEY and CDR2 SVGAGI. The CDR3 holds 16 amino acids from the cysteine to the phenylalanine. The kept DNA is CDR3 alone, 48 bases in frame from the first base. Points the paper makes about the study in general: In patients with donor T cell macrochimerism, the allografts had high GvH to HvG T cell clonal ratios. GvH clones were detected in recipient bone marrow, and some appeared earlier in ileal mucosa or blood, consistent with an intestinal mucosal origin. Conclusions were limited by the relatively low number and heterogeneity of intestinal transplant patients. Early after transplant, peak levels of circulating GvH clones were found to be associated with declines in HvG clones.

On this clone: The antigen it binds to is not known. Nothing much larger sits one base from this clone, and base qualities are not available.

Sample time point, as interpreted from the label and publication: cells obtained before transplantation from donor or recipient. CD3+CD4+ and CD3+CD8+ populations were FACS-sorted from unstimulated pre-transplant donor and recipient cells taken from spleen or lymph nodes. Library preparation was by the immunoSEQ multiplex PCR assay. For most patients, genomic DNA was isolated with the Qiagen DNeasy Blood and Tissue Kit and sent frozen to Adaptive Biotechnologies for TCR sequencing. Adaptive Biotechnologies carried out high-throughput TCR-beta CDR3 sequencing of genomic DNA for most patients. The study's own analysis went as follows. Adaptive's ImmunoSEQ software was the source of the TCR sequencing data for around 20 patients, while a few other patients were processed with MiXCR and VDJtools. To correct CD4 versus CD8 sorting errors, any sequence found in both subsets at a frequency ratio below 5:1 was removed. Because the origin of CDR3 nucleotide sequences shared between donor and recipient could not be assigned, those sequences were removed. To count as alloreactive, a clone needed at least 2-fold expansion over unstimulated cells and a minimum CFSE-low frequency of 0.002% (template counts) or 0.001% (read counts). Clones detected in sequenced pre-transplant spleen, lymph node, or MLR CFSE-low populations of the donor or recipient were defined as mappable. Cumulative frequency of alloreactive clones was calculated as a percentage of all sequences weighted by copy number. TCRdb re-hosts the immuneACCESS table, in-frame sequences only. Its copies lack some clones; in the studies checked, an unresolved V gene accounts for under half of them, and the cause for the rest is not known. That table is the source of V, J and clone size, and D and trimming were worked out from the DNA. This sample gives some 110,000 clones in total; just over 90% of them show up just once. Approximately 0.22% of the sample rests with the top ten.

The chain is encoded by TRBV6-5 joined to TRBJ2-4, and 8 junction bases match TRBD1. This receptor was identified in a human donor who was the organ donor for an intestinal transplant. Sequenced here: unstimulated CD4+ T cells sorted from spleen or lymph node cells, sampled before transplant. The CDR3 protein: CASSLSGQGLKNIQYF. The base sequence is TGTGCCAGCAGTTTGTCAGGACAGGGCCTAAAAAACATTCAGTACTTC.